This T cell receptor beta chain was captured in a study of tumor and adjacent non-tumor tissue in lung cancer. Overall study: Histology: eleven to twelve adenocarcinoma, a couple of squamous cell carcinoma, 1 small cell lung cancer. The patients, about nine men and 4 or 5 women, were about 31 to 76 with stage I to III disease. Each sample yielded approximately 4 million productive TCRbeta reads on average.

The CDR3 has 15 amino acids. Germline CDR1 is SGHAT and CDR2 is FQNNGV. RNA was extracted from bulk tissue without any cell sorting. Study results and caveats: Tumor repertoires had a smaller top 100 clone share than normal lung.

Three rounds of nested PCR, following a modified ARM-PCR protocol, produced the TCRbeta library. Each CDR3 protein gets one entry after TCRdb re-called the multiplex PCR reads with MiXCR. The sample holds some 200,000 distinct CDR3 sequences, 60% to 75% seen once. This clonotype was detected a few times. The antigen is unknown. A read error may explain this, as a much larger clone is one base away. Source material: lung tumor tissue. The rearrangement links TRBV11-2 to TRBJ2-1; 7 nucleotides agree with TRBD1. This receptor was taken from a man between 60 and 70 years old with non-small cell lung cancer. As DNA, the CDR3 is TGTGGCAGCAGCTCTGGGACAGACTCCTACAATGAGCAGTTCTTC. Encoded protein: CGSSSGTDSYNEQFF.